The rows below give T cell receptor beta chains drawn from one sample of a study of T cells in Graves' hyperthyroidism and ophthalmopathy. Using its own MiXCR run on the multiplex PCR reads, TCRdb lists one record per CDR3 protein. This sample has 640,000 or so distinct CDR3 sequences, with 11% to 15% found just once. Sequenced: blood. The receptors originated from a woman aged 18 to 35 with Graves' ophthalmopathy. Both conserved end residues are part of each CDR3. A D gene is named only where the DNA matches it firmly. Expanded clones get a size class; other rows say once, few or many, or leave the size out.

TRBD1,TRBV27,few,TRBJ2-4,CASSFRGTGLTKNIQYF,TGTGCCAGCAGTTTCCGGGGGACAGGGTTAACCAAAAACATTCAGTACTTC
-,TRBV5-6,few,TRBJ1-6,CASSPPAYNSPLHF,TGTGCCAGCAGCCCCCCCGCCTATAATTCACCCCTCCACTTT
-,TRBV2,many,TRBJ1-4,CASSEQGNEKLFF,TGTGCCAGCAGTGAACAGGGGAATGAAAAACTGTTTTTT
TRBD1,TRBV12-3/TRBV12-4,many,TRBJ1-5,CASSGQGAYQPQHF,TGTGCCAGCAGTGGACAGGGGGCGTATCAGCCCCAGCATTTT
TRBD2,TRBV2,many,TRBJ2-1,CASNRLAGDSYNEQFF,TGTGCCAGCAATCGACTAGCGGGAGACTCCTACAATGAGCAGTTCTTC
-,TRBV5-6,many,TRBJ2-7,CASSLAAGSRYEQYF,TGTGCCAGCAGCTTGGCCGCGGGGAGTCGGTACGAGCAGTACTTC
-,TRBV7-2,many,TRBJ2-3,CASSQLGADTQYF,TGTGCCAGCAGCCAATTAGGGGCAGATACGCAGTATTTT
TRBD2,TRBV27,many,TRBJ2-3,CASSPLGLAGLTDTQYF,TGTGCCAGCAGTCCTCTGGGACTAGCGGGCCTCACAGATACGCAGTATTTT
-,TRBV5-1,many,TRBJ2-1,CASSSATAAGPPSYNEQFF,TGCGCCAGCAGCTCCGCCACCGCCGCCGGGCCACCTTCCTACAATGAGCAGTTCTTC
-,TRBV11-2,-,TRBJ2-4,CASASVKTTLAKNIQYF,TGTGCCAGCGCATCCGTCAAGACTACTTTAGCCAAAAACATTCAGTACTTC
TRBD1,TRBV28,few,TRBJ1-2,CASSFPHPGTGASGYTF,TGTGCCAGCAGTTTTCCCCACCCCGGGACAGGGGCTAGTGGCTACACCTTC
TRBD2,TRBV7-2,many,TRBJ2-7,CASSLSTSGGYEQYF,TGTGCCAGCAGCTTATCGACTAGCGGAGGCTACGAGCAGTACTTC
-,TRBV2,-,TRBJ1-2,CASSDHKYGYTF,TGTGCCAGCAGTGATCACAAGTATGGCTACACCTTC
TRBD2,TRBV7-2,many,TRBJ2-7,CASSFAGVNEQYF,TGTGCCAGCAGCTTTGCGGGAGTCAACGAGCAGTACTTC
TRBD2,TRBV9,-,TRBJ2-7,CASSPSRTSGRFPFIGLGEQYF,TGTGCCAGCAGCCCCAGCCGGACTAGCGGGAGATTCCCGTTTATTGGCCTGGGCGAGCAGTACTTC
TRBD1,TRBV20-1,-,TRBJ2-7,CSATGTGAYNEQYF,TGCAGTGCCACCGGGACAGGGGCCTACAACGAGCAGTACTTC
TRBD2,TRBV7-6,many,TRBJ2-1,CASSLARQVSGGYNEQFF,TGTGCCAGCAGCTTAGCGCGTCAGGTTAGCGGGGGTTACAATGAGCAGTTCTTC
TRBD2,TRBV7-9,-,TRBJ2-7,CASSSPRGGTGEQYF,TGTGCCAGCAGCTCCCCCCGGGGGGGGACCGGGGAGCAGTACTTC
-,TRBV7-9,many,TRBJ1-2,CASSPPELYGYTF,TGTGCCAGCAGCCCCCCGGAACTATATGGCTACACCTTC
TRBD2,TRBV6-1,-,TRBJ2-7,CASSGGSGTEQYF,TGTGCCAGCAGTGGTGGGAGCGGGACCGAGCAGTACTTC
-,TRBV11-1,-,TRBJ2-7,CASCLRGVGYEQYF,TGTGCCAGCTGCTTAAGAGGGGTGGGCTACGAGCAGTACTTC
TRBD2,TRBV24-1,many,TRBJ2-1,CATSDGGDYEQFF,TGTGCCACCAGTGATGGGGGGGATTATGAGCAGTTCTTC
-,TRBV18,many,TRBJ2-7,CASSPGRVAGEQYF,TGTGCCAGCTCGCCCGGCAGGGTTGCCGGCGAGCAGTACTTC
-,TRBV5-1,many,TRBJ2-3,CASSLGHGSASDTQYF,TGCGCCAGCAGCTTGGGGCACGGATCCGCGTCAGATACGCAGTATTTT
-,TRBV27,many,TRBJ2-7,CASSLNRAQYEQYF,TGTGCCAGCAGTCTCAACAGGGCTCAGTACGAGCAGTACTTC
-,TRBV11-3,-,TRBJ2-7,CASSPPRGRAYEQYF,TGTGCCAGCAGCCCCCCCCGGGGTAGGGCCTACGAGCAGTACTTC
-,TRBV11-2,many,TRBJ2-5,CASSLVGLVGETQYF,TGTGCCAGCAGCTTAGTTGGGCTAGTTGGTGAGACCCAGTACTTC
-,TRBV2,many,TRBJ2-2,CASRRGSLPGELFF,TGTGCCAGCAGGAGAGGGAGTCTCCCCGGGGAGCTGTTTTTT
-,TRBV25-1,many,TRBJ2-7,CASSERQGKYEQYF,TGTGCCAGCAGTGAACGCCAGGGGAAGTACGAGCAGTACTTC
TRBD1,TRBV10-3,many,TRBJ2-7,CAISEKEGTGGVYEQYF,TGTGCCATCAGTGAAAAGGAGGGGACAGGGGGCGTCTACGAGCAGTACTTC
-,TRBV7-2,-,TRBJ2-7,CASSGPRDPYEQYF,TGTGCCAGCAGCGGCCCCCGGGACCCCTACGAGCAGTACTTC
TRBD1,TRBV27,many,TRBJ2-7,CASSTINRDRELYEQYF,TGTGCCAGCAGTACAATAAACCGGGACAGGGAACTGTACGAGCAGTACTTC
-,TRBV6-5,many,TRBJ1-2,CASSYRDGRDYGYTF,TGTGCCAGCAGTTACAGGGACGGACGGGACTATGGCTACACCTTC
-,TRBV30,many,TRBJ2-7,CAWRATSGIYEQYF,TGTGCCTGGAGAGCTACCTCAGGGATCTACGAGCAGTACTTC
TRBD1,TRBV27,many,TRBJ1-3,CASSPLGTAAYGGNTIYF,TGTGCCAGCAGTCCTCTCGGGACAGCTGCATATGGGGGAAACACCATATATTTT
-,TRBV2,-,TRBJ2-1,CANSMGRAGNEQFF,TGTGCCAACTCAATGGGCCGGGCAGGCAATGAGCAGTTCTTC
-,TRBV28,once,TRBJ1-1,CASRREFLNTEAFF,TGTGCCAGCAGAAGGGAGTTCTTGAACACTGAAGCTTTCTTT
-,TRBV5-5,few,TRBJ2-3,CASSTLSNDLADTQYF,TGTGCCAGCAGCACTCTTTCTAATGATCTGGCAGATACGCAGTATTTT
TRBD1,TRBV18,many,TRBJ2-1,CASSPTQGANFNEQFF,TGTGCCAGCTCACCTACCCAGGGGGCGAACTTCAATGAGCAGTTCTTC
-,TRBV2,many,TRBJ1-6,CASSESQALLLHF,TGTGCCAGCAGTGAAAGTCAGGCTCTGCTCCTCCACTTT
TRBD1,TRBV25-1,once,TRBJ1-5,CAGSDREGNQPQHF,TGTGCCGGCAGTGACAGGGAGGGCAATCAGCCCCAGCATTTT
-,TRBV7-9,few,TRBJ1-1,CASSGSGESTEAFF,TGTGCCAGCAGCGGTTCGGGAGAGAGCACTGAAGCTTTCTTT
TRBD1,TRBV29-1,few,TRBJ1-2,CSARTGGNYGYTF,TGCAGCGCTCGGACAGGGGGCAACTATGGCTACACCTTC
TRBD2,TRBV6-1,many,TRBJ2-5,CASSQWGGGRGLGTQYF,TGTGCCAGCAGTCAGTGGGGGGGCGGACGGGGACTAGGGACCCAGTACTTC
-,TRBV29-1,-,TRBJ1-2,CSVEGLAGPYGYTF,TGCAGCGTTGAAGGTTTGGCAGGCCCCTATGGCTACACCTTC
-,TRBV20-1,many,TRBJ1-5,CSARVNLRNQPQHF,TGCAGTGCTAGAGTTAACCTCCGCAATCAGCCCCAGCATTTT
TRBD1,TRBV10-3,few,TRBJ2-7,CAISNDRGEKNSYEQYF,TGTGCCATCAGTAACGACAGGGGGGAGAAAAACTCCTACGAGCAGTACTTC
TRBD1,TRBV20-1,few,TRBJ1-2,CSAPDRGGGYTF,TGCAGTGCTCCGGACAGGGGGGGGGGCTACACCTTC
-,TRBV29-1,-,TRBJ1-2,CSVEDGGYTF,TGCAGCGTGGAGGACGGGGGCTACACCTTC
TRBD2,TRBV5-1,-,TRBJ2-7,CASNLLAGGPYEQYF,TGCGCCAGCAACCTGCTAGCGGGAGGCCCCTACGAGCAGTACTTC
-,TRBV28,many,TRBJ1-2,CASSLTARQDYGYTF,TGTGCCAGCAGTTTAACCGCTCGGCAGGACTATGGCTACACCTTC
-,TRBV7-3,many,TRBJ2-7,CASSLNGVGYEQYF,TGTGCCAGCAGCTTAAACGGTGTGGGATACGAGCAGTACTTC
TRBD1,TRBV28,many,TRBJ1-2,CASRLAQGAGYGYTF,TGTGCCAGCAGGCTCGCACAGGGGGCGGGGTATGGCTACACCTTC
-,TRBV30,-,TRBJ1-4,CAWSWSLTDEKLFF,TGTGCCTGGAGTTGGAGCCTAACGGATGAAAAACTGTTTTTT
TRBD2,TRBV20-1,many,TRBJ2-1,CSARWVGTSGSRAYNEQFF,TGCAGTGCTAGGTGGGTCGGGACTAGCGGGAGCCGAGCCTACAATGAGCAGTTCTTC
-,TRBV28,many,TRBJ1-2,CASKDGRGYYGYTF,TGTGCCAGCAAAGATGGTAGGGGATACTATGGCTACACCTTC
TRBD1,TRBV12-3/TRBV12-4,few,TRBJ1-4,CASRTRDRGGEKLFF,TGTGCCAGCAGGACCCGGGACAGGGGTGGTGAAAAACTGTTTTTT
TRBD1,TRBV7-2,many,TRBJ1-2,CASSLEAGGSANYGYTF,TGTGCCAGCAGCTTAGAGGCAGGGGGATCCGCTAACTATGGCTACACCTTC